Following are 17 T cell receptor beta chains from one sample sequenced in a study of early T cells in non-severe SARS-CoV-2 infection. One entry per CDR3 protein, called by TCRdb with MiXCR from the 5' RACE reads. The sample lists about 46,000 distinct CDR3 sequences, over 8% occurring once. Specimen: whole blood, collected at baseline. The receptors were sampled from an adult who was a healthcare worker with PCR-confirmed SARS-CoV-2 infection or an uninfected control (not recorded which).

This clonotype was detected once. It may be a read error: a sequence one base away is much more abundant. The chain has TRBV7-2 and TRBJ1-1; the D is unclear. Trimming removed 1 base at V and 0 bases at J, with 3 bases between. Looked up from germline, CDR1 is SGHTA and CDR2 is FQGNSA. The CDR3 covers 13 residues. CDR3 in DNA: TGTGCCAGCAGCTTAGACATGAACACTGAAGCTTTCTTT. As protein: CASSLDMNTEAFF.

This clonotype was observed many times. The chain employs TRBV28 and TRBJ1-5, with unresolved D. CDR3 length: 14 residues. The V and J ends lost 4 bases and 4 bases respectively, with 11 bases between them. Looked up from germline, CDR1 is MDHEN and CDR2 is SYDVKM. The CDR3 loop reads CASSSPSANQPQHF. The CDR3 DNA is TGTGCCAGCAGTTCGCCGAGTGCGAATCAGCCCCAGCATTTT.

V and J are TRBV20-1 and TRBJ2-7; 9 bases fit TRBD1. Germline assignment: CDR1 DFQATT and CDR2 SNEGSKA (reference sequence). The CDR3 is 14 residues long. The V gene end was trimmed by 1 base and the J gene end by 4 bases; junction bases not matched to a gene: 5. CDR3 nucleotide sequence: TGCAGTGCTAGAGGGTCGACAGGGGGGTACGAGCAGTACTTC. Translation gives CSARGSTGGYEQYF.

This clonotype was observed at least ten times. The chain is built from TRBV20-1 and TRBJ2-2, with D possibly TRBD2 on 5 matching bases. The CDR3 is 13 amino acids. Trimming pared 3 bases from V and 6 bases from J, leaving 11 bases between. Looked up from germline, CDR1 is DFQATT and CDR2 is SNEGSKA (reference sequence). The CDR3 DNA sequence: TGCAGTGCTAGTGAGGGAACGGCCGGGGAGCTGTTTTTT. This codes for CSASEGTAGELFF.

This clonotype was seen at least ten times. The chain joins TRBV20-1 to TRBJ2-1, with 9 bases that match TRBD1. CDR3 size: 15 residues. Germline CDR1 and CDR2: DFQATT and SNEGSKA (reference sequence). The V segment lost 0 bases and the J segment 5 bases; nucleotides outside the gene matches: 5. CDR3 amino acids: CSARDLDRGDNEQFF. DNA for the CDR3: TGCAGTGCTAGAGACTTGGACAGGGGAGACAATGAGCAGTTCTTC.

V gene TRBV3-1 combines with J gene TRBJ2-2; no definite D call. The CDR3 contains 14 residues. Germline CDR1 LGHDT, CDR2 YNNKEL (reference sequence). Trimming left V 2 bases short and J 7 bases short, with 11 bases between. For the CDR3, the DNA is TGTGCCAGCAGCCAACCCCCCGGAATCGGGGAGCTGTTTTTT. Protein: CASSQPPGIGELFF.

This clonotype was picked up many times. CDR3 loop: CASSPSSTDTQYF. For the CDR3, the DNA is TGTGCCAGCTCCCCGTCGAGCACAGATACGCAGTATTTT. V gene TRBV18 combines with J gene TRBJ2-3; unclear D gene. The germline V gene encodes CDR1 KGHSH and CDR2 LQKENI. This CDR3 spans 13 amino acids. V was trimmed by 6 bases and J by 0 bases, leaving 7 bases between them.

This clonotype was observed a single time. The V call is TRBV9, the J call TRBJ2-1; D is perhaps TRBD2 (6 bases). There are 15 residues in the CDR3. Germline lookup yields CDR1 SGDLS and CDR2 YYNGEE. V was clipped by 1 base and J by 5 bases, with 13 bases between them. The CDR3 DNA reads TGTGCCAGCAGCGTAAGTCCTAGCGCGAACAATGAGCAGTTCTTC. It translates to CASSVSPSANNEQFF.

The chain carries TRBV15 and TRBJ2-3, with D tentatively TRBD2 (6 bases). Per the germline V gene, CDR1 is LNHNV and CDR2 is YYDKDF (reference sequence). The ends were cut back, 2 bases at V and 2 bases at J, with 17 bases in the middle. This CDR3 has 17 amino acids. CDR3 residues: CATSRSPGWRDTDTQYF. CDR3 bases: TGTGCCACCAGCAGATCTCCAGGTTGGCGGGACACAGATACGCAGTATTTT.

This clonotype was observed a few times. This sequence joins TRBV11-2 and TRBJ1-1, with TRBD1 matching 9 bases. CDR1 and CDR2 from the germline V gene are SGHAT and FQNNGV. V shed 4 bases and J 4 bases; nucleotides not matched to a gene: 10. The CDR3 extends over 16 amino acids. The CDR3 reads CASSSAFTGGFTEAFF. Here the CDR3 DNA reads TGTGCCAGCAGCTCTGCTTTTACAGGGGGCTTCACTGAAGCTTTCTTT. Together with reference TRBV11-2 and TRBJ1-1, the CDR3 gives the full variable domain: EAGVAQSPRYKIIEKRQSVAFWCNPISGHATLYWYQQILGQGPKLLIQFQNNGVVDDSQLPKDRFSAERLKGVDSTLKIQPAKLEDSAVYLCASSSAFTGGFTEAFFGQGTRLTVV.

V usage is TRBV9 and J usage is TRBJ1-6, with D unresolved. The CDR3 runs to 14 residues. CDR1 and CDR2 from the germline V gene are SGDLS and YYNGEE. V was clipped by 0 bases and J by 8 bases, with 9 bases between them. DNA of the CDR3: TGTGCCAGCAGCGTAGACAGCGCCCATTCACCCCTCCACTTT. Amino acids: CASSVDSAHSPLHF.

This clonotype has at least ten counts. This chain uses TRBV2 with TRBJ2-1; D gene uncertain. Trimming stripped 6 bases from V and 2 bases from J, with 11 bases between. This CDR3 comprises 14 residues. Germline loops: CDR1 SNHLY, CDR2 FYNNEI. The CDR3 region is CASSLGVTYNEQFF. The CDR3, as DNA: TGTGCCAGCAGCCTAGGAGTCACCTACAATGAGCAGTTCTTC.

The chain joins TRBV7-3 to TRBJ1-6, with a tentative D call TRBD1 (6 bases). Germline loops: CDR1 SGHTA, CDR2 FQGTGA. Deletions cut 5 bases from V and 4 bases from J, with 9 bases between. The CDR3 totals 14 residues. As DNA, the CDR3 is TGTGCCAGCAGCCCTCAGGGGTATAATTCACCCCTCCACTTT. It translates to CASSPQGYNSPLHF.

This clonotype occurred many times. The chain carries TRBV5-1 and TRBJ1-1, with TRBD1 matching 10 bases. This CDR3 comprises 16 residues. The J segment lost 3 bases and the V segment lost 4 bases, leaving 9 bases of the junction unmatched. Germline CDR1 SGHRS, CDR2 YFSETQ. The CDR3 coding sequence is TGCGCCAGCAGCACGGGACAGGGGTTTTCGGACACTGAAGCTTTCTTT. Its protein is CASSTGQGFSDTEAFF.

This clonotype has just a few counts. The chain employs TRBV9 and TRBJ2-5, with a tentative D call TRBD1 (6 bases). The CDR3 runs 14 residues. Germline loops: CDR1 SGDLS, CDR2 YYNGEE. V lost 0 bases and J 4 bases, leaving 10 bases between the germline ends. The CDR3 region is CASSVDQGLETQYF. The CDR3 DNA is TGTGCCAGCAGCGTAGATCAGGGGCTAGAGACCCAGTACTTC.

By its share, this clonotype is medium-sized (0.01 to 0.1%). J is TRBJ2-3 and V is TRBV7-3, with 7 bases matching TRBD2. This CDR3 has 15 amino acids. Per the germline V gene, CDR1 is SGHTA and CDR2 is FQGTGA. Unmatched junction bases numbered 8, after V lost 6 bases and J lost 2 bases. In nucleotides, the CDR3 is TGTGCCAGCAGTCCCAGCGGGGTATTCACAGATACGCAGTATTTT. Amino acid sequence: CASSPSGVFTDTQYF.

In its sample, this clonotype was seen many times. The CDR3 DNA reads as TGTGCCAGCAGCCACGGACAGACCTACGAGCAGTACTTC. It codes for CASSHGQTYEQYF. The V gene is TRBV6-5, the J gene TRBJ2-7; possible D gene TRBD1, 6 bases. This CDR3 is 13 amino acids long. The germline V gene has CDR1 MNHEY and CDR2 SVGAGI. V dropped 6 bases and J dropped 2 bases, with 11 bases sitting between them.